A single sample gave rise to the 18 T cell receptor beta chains below, sequenced in a study of blood T cell repertoires in COVID-19. Sequenced by immunoSEQ multiplex PCR; TCRdb stores in-frame clones only, minus some. Counted here are around 120,000 clones, 70% to 90% occurring once; the ten biggest clones make up roughly 7.9%. The sequenced material came from peripheral blood. The receptors were gathered from a man aged 70-80 years who had recovered from COVID-19.

The gene calls are TRBV6-5 and TRBJ2-7; 7 bases line up with TRBD2. The CDR3 totals 15 residues. CDR1 and CDR2 (germline): MNHEY, SVGAGI. The J segment lost 4 bases and the V segment lost 6 bases, leaving 12 bases of the junction unmatched. CDR3 in amino acids: CASRMGGMMRYEQYF. CDR3 coding DNA: TGTGCCAGCAGGATGGGGGGGATGATGCGGTACGAGCAGTACTTC.

The rearrangement joins TRBV28 to TRBJ2-7; 10 bases are shared with TRBD1. Germline CDR1 and CDR2: MDHEN and SYDVKM. The CDR3 totals 13 residues. Losses at the gene ends were 6 bases for V and 3 bases for J; bases not matched to a gene: 2. This chain's CDR3 is CASSRDRGYEQYF. The CDR3 DNA sequence: TGTGCCAGCAGCCGGGACAGGGGCTACGAGCAGTACTTC.

This clone was picked up a small number of times. J is TRBJ2-4 and V is TRBV21-1; TRBD1 was called by the table and not checked on the DNA. TRBV21-1 counts as a pseudogene. CDR3 length: 14 residues. The CDR3 sequence: CASSSQIAKNIQYF. In nucleotides, the CDR3 is TGTGCCAGCAGCAGTCAAATAGCCAAAAACATTCAGTACTTC.

The chain is built from TRBV4-2 and TRBJ2-7; D might be TRBD2 (5 bases). The CDR3 runs 15 residues. Germline CDR1 reads LGHNA; CDR2 reads YNFKEQ. The ends were cut back, 0 bases at V and 5 bases at J, with 14 bases in the middle. The CDR3 reads CASSQDLNSAHEQYF. The CDR3 nucleotides read TGTGCCAGCAGCCAAGATCTCAATAGCGCCCACGAGCAGTACTTC.

The CDR3 is CASSREQGATNTGELFF. Written as DNA, the CDR3 is TGTGCCAGCAGTCGGGAACAGGGGGCGACGAACACCGGGGAGCTGTTTTTT. The rearrangement joins TRBV4-2 to TRBJ2-2; TRBD1 aligns across 9 bases. This CDR3 region has 17 residues. Germline CDR1 reads LGHNA; CDR2 reads YNFKEQ. V lost 6 bases and J lost 0; bases outside the gene matches: 8.

This clone showed up just once. The V and J genes are TRBV7-9 and TRBJ1-6; D gene unclear. V dropped 3 bases and J dropped 9 bases, with 12 bases sitting between them. Per germline, CDR1 SEHNR and CDR2 FQNEAQ (reference sequence). The CDR3 totals 14 residues. CDR3 loop: CASSFRENASPLHF. CDR3 coding DNA: TGTGCCAGCAGCTTCCGGGAAAATGCTTCACCCCTCCACTTT.

This clone was found a few times. The chain couples TRBV19 to TRBJ1-1; no definite D call. Germline CDR1 and CDR2: LNHDA and SQIVND (reference sequence). Trimming pared 4 bases from V and 1 base from J, leaving 10 bases between. This CDR3 has 14 residues. The CDR3 spells CASSKQGGNTEAFF. DNA for the CDR3: TGTGCCAGTAGTAAGCAAGGAGGGAACACTGAAGCTTTCTTT.

This chain connects TRBV5-5 to TRBJ2-1; no firm D call. The V end was cut by 1 base, the J end by 3 bases, with 11 bases between. The CDR3 has 15 residues. Germline values: CDR1 SGHKS, CDR2 YYEKEE (reference sequence). This chain's CDR3 is CASSLRQLDYNEQFF. The CDR3 coding sequence is TGTGCCAGCAGCTTGCGGCAGCTAGACTACAATGAGCAGTTCTTC.

The chain uses TRBV5-5 and TRBJ2-7; TRBD1 agrees at 7 bases. The CDR3 is 15 residues long. V lost 4 bases to trimming and J lost 3 bases; unmatched junction nucleotides: 10. From germline, CDR1 is SGHKS and CDR2 YYEKEE (reference sequence). CDR3 nucleotide sequence: TGTGCCAGCAGCAGCACAGGGGACCCCTACTACGAGCAGTACTTC. Translating gives CASSSTGDPYYEQYF.

The chain links TRBV5-1 to TRBJ2-1, with 8 bases fitting TRBD1. This CDR3 contains 16 residues. V dropped 0 bases and J dropped 7; count of bases not matched to a gene: 9. Per germline, CDR1 SGHRS and CDR2 YFSETQ. The CDR3 sequence: CASSLAGQGRGNEQFF. The CDR3 nucleotides are TGCGCCAGCAGCTTGGCCGGACAGGGTAGGGGGAATGAGCAGTTCTTC.

This clone was seen only a few times. The chain is built from TRBV2 and TRBJ1-5, with no clear D. CDR1 SNHLY and CDR2 FYNNEI come from the germline V gene. Trimming pared 2 bases from V and 7 bases from J, leaving 9 bases between. The CDR3 is 13 amino acids. The chain's CDR3 is CASSEQPGQPQHF. CDR3 DNA sequence: TGTGCCAGCAGTGAACAGCCCGGGCAGCCCCAGCATTTT. The full variable domain, with the rest looked up from reference TRBV2 and TRBJ1-5, is EPEVTQTPSHQVTQMGQEVILRCVPISNHLYFYWYRQILGQKVEFLVSFYNNEISEKSEIFDDQFSVERPDGSNFTLKIRSTKLEDSAMYFCASSEQPGQPQHFGDGTRLSIL.

The chain uses TRBV4-1 and TRBJ2-7, with 8 bases that match TRBD2. CDR1 is MGHRA, CDR2 YSYEKL, per germline. The CDR3 loop spans 16 amino acids. The ends lost 0 bases at V and 3 bases at J; junction bases unmatched: 7. The DNA for the CDR3 is TGCGCCAGCAGCCAAGAGCGGGGGGCCAAGGGCTACGAGCAGTACTTC. This codes for CASSQERGAKGYEQYF.

The rearrangement links TRBV19 to TRBJ1-1, with 7 bases lining up with TRBD1. V lost 5 bases, J lost 6 bases, and 12 bases stayed unmatched. The CDR3 has 15 amino acids. Germline CDR1 reads LNHDA; CDR2 reads SQIVND (reference sequence). CDR3 in amino acids: CASSSYYRGDPEAFF. The CDR3 bases are TGTGCCAGTAGTTCGTACTACAGGGGAGACCCTGAAGCTTTCTTT.

V is TRBV28 and J is TRBJ2-3, with TRBD1 identical over 10 bases. CDR1 is MDHEN and CDR2 is SYDVKM in the germline V gene. The CDR3 spans 15 residues. The ends lost 3 bases at V and 2 bases at J; junction bases unmatched: 2. The CDR3 loop is CASSFGTGDTDTQYF. CDR3 DNA sequence: TGTGCCAGCAGTTTCGGGACAGGGGACACAGATACGCAGTATTTT.

The V gene is TRBV12-5, the J gene TRBJ2-3, with 9 bases identical to TRBD2. The CDR3 is made up of 13 amino acids. V lost 5 bases and J lost 6; bases outside the gene matches: 3. Germline CDR1 LGHNT, CDR2 FRNRAP. CDR3 in DNA: TGTGCTAGTGGTCGGACTAGCGTCGATACGCAGTATTTT. Translated: CASGRTSVDTQYF.

The CDR3 DNA reads TGCGCCAGCAGCTTAGACCCGGGGGGGGCAGATACGCAGTATTTT. As protein: CASSLDPGGADTQYF. The rearrangement joins TRBV5-1 to TRBJ2-3; 8 bases agree with TRBD2. The CDR3 consists of 15 residues. Germline loops: CDR1 SGHRS, CDR2 YFSETQ. The trim removed 2 bases at V and 4 bases at J, leaving 6 bases unmatched.

CDR3 DNA: TGTGCCAGCAGGGGACAGGGACTCTATGGCTACACCTTC. It yields the protein CASRGQGLYGYTF. The chain couples TRBV12-3 or TRBV12-4 to TRBJ1-2; 9 nucleotides align to TRBD1. This CDR3 has 13 amino acids. V was clipped by 6 bases and J by 4 bases; unmatched bases: 3.

This rearrangement joins TRBV2 to TRBJ1-1, with TRBD1 matching over 7 bases. CDR1 SNHLY and CDR2 FYNNEI come from the germline V gene. V lost 6 bases to trimming and J lost 1 base; unmatched junction nucleotides: 2. This CDR3 spans 13 amino acids. The CDR3 spells CASRTGRNTEAFF. DNA of the CDR3: TGTGCCAGCAGGACAGGGAGGAACACTGAAGCTTTCTTT.